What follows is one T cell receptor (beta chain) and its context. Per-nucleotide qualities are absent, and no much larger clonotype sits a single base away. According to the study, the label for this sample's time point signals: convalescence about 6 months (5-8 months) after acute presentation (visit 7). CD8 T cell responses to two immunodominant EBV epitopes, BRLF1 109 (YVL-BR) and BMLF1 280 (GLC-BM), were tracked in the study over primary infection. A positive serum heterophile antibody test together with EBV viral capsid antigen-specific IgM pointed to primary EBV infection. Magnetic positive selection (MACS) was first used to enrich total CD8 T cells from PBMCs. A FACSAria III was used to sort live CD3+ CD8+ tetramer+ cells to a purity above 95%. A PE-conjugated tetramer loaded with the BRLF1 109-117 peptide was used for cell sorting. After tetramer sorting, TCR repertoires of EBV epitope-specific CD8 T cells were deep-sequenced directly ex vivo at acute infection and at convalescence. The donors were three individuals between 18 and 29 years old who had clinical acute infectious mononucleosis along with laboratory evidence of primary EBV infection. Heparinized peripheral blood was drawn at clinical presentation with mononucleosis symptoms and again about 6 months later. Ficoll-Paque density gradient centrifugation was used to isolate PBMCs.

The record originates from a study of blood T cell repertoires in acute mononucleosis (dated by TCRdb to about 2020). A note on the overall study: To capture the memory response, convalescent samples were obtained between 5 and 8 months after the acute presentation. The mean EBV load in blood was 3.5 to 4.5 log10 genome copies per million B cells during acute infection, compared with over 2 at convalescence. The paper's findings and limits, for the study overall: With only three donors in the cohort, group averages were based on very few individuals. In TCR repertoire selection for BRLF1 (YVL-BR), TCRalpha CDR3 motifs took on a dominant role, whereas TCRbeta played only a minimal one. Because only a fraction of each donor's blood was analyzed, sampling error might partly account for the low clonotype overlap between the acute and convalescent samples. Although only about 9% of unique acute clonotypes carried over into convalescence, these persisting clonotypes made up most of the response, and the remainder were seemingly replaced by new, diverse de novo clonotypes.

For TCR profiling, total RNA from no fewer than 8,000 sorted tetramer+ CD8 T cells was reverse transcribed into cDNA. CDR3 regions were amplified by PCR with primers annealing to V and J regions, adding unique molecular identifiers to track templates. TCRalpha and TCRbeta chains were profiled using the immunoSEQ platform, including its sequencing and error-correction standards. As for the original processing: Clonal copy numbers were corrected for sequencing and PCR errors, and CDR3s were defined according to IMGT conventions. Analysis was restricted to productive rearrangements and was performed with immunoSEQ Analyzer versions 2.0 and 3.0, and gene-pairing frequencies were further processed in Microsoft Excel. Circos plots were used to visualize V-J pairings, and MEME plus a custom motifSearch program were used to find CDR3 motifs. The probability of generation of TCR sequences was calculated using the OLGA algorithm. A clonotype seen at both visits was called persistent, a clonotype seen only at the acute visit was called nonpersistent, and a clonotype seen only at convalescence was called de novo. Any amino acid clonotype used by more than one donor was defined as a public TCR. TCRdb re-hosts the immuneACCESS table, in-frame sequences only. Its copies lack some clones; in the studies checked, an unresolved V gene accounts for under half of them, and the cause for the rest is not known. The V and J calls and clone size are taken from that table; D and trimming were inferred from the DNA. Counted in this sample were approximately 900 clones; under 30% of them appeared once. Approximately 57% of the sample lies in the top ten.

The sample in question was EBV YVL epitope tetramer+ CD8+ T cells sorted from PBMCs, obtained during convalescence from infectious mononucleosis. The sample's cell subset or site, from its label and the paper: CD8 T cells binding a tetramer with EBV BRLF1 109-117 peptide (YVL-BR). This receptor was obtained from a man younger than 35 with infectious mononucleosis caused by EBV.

The sequenced DNA: TGTGCCAGCAGTTTATCGCCTAGCTTCTACGAGCAGTACTTC. This sequence encodes CASSLSPSFYEQYF. The V gene is TRBV27 and the J gene is TRBJ2-7; a tentative D call is TRBD2 (5 bases match). From the germline V gene (reference sequence), CDR1 is MNHEY and CDR2 is SMNVEV. Relative to germline, V is 0 bases shorter and J is 3 bases shorter, with 9 bases between their ends. The CDR3 spans 14 residues, from the cysteine through the phenylalanine. Only the CDR3 DNA is retained, 42 bases long and in frame from the first base.